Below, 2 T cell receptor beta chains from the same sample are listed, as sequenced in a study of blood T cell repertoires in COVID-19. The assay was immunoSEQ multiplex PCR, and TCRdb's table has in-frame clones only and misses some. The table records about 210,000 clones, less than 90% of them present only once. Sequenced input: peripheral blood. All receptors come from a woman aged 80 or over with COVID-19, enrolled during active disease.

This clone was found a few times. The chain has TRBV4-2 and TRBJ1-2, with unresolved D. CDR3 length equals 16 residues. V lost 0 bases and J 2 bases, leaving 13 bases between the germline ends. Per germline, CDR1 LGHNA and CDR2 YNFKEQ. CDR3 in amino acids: CASSQEASDRNYGYTF. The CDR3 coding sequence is TGTGCCAGCAGCCAAGAAGCCTCCGATCGAAACTATGGCTACACCTTC.

In DNA form, the CDR3 reads TGTGCCAGCAGCCCCCCCCGGGGCAGGGGGCGGAACACTGAAGCTTTCTTT. This codes for CASSPPRGRGRNTEAFF. The chain joins TRBV3-1 (or the pseudogene TRBV3-2) to TRBJ1-1; 8 nucleotides line up with TRBD1. The CDR3 is made up of 17 amino acids. After removal of 4 bases from V and 1 base from J, the junction contained 11 bases not matched to a gene. Germline assignment: CDR1 LGHDT and CDR2 YNNKEL (reference sequence).